These 14 T cell receptor beta chains came from one sample sequenced in a study of cytomegalovirus exposure and HLA in healthy donors. The PCR employed 60 Vbeta primers together with 13 Jbeta primers. TCRdb's table, derived via immunoSEQ multiplex PCR, lists solely in-frame clones and lacks some. There are 150,000 or so clones in the sample; about 70% occur only once, and less than 11% lies in the top ten. The sample was PBMCs. The receptor source for this set is a man aged 25-40 years in good health and CMV-seropositive.

The V and J genes are TRBV5-6 and TRBJ2-7, with a tentative D call TRBD1 (6 bases). The V and J ends lost 7 bases and 5 bases respectively, with 25 bases between them. Looked up from germline, CDR1 is SGHDT and CDR2 is YYEEEE. This CDR3 region has 16 residues. The CDR3 DNA reads TGTGCCAGCTCCCCTTCCCTATCGGGGACATACGACGAGCAGTACTTC. Translating gives CASSPSLSGTYDEQYF.

This chain connects TRBV5-6 to TRBJ2-2, with D perhaps TRBD1 (5 bases). V was pared by 1 base and J by 1 base, with 5 bases between. The CDR3 has 14 residues. Germline assignment: CDR1 SGHDT and CDR2 YYEEEE. CDR3 sequence: CASSLQGNTGELFF. Written as DNA, the CDR3 is TGTGCCAGCAGCTTGCAGGGGAACACCGGGGAGCTGTTTTTT.

CDR3 residues: CASRQQGSNEKLFF. CDR3 sequence (DNA): TGTGCCAGCAGGCAACAGGGGTCTAATGAAAAACTGTTTTTT. The chain recombines TRBV2 with TRBJ1-4, with 7 bases lining up with TRBD1. The ends lost 6 bases at V and 3 bases at J; junction bases unmatched: 4. CDR1 and CDR2 from the germline V gene are SNHLY and FYNNEI. There are 14 residues in the CDR3.

The chain is built from TRBV6-1 and TRBJ2-7; D is undetermined. Germline V gene sequence: CDR1 MNHNS, CDR2 SASEGT. The V gene lost 3 bases and the J gene lost 0 bases, with 12 bases spanning the gap. The CDR3 is 15 residues long. The CDR3: CASSDPTTVSYEQYF. Here the CDR3 DNA reads TGTGCCAGCAGTGACCCGACGACTGTCTCCTACGAGCAGTACTTC.

The J gene is TRBJ2-1, the V gene TRBV27; D may be TRBD2 (6 bases). The CDR3 has 12 amino acids. Germline V gene data show CDR1 as MNHEY and CDR2 as SMNVEV (reference sequence). Trimming left V 6 bases short and J 15 bases short, with 18 bases between. The CDR3 DNA follows: TGTGCCAGCAGGGGGGGTCTTAGCCCTTTGTTCTTC. This encodes CASRGGLSPLFF.

The chain is built from TRBV10-3 and TRBJ2-7; unclear D gene. Germline-derived CDR1 and CDR2 are ENHRY and SYGVKD. V lost 3 bases, J lost 6 bases, and 9 bases lay in between. The CDR3 extends over 12 amino acids. The CDR3 DNA is TGTGCCATCAGTGAACAAAATCCCGAGCAGTACTTC. It is translated as CAISEQNPEQYF.

The genes are TRBV19 and TRBJ1-2; D is ambiguous. The CDR3 is 15 amino acids. Germline V lookup: CDR1 LNHDA, CDR2 SQIVND (reference sequence). Trimming shortened V by 3 bases and J by 4 bases, and 15 bases separated the two germline ends. The CDR3 sequence is CASSIGPGASYGYTF. The CDR3, as DNA: TGTGCCAGTAGTATTGGTCCGGGAGCAAGCTATGGCTACACCTTC.

This clone was detected a few times. The chain employs TRBV7-9 and TRBJ2-3, with TRBD1 identical over 9 bases. V shed 3 bases, J shed 4 bases, and the junction held 8 bases outside the gene matches. This CDR3 spans 16 amino acids. Looked up from germline, CDR1 is SEHNR and CDR2 is FQNEAQ (reference sequence). CDR3 sequence: CASSLEGTGYPDTQYF. In DNA, the CDR3 is TGTGCCAGCAGCTTGGAAGGGACAGGGTACCCAGATACGCAGTATTTT.

The rearrangement links TRBV27 to TRBJ1-1; D is unclear. The CDR3 consists of 14 residues. Germline V CDR1 and CDR2: MNHEY, SMNVEV (reference sequence). V was cut by 5 bases and J by 5 bases, with 15 bases left in between. Written as DNA, the CDR3 is TGTGCCAGCAGTATAAGCCGGGAGTATACTGAAGCTTTCTTT. It translates to CASSISREYTEAFF.

The chain is built from TRBV7-3 and TRBJ2-1, with TRBD1 matching over 10 bases. CDR3 length: 16 residues. With 4 bases clipped from V and 5 bases from J, the junction kept 8 bases outside the gene matches. Per the germline V gene, CDR1 is SGHTA and CDR2 is FQGTGA. The CDR3 nucleotides read TGTGCCAGCAGCTCCAAGCCGGGACAGGGGAACAATGAGCAGTTCTTC. Residues: CASSSKPGQGNNEQFF.

This clone was seen more than once but under ten times. The genes are TRBV7-2 and TRBJ2-1; 8 bases are a match to TRBD2. The V gene end was trimmed by 4 bases and the J gene end by 6 bases; junction bases not matched to a gene: 5. Germline V CDR1 and CDR2: SGHTA, FQGNSA. CDR3 length: 14 residues. CDR3 DNA: TGTGCCAGCAGCTCCCCCAGCGGGAGCAATGAGCAGTTCTTC. This gives the protein CASSSPSGSNEQFF. The complete variable domain, with remaining parts taken from reference TRBV7-2 and TRBJ2-1, reads GAGVSQSPSNKVTEKGKDVELRCDPISGHTALYWYRQSLGQGLEFLIYFQGNSAPDKSGLPSDRFSAERTGGSVSTLTIQRTQQEDSAVYLCASSSPSGSNEQFFGPGTRLTVL.

The chain combines TRBV9 with TRBJ2-1, with TRBD2 matching 8 bases. The CDR3 has 16 amino acids. The junction had 5 bases not matched to a gene; V was cut back by 2 bases and J by 1 base. Germline CDR1 reads SGDLS; CDR2 reads YYNGEE. The CDR3 region is CASSVSGRESYNEQFF. The CDR3 nucleotides read TGTGCCAGCAGCGTCAGCGGGAGAGAGTCCTACAATGAGCAGTTCTTC.

The count of this clone is one. The CDR3 reads CAREQGNTEAFF. Here the CDR3 DNA reads TGTGCTCGAGAACAGGGGAACACTGAAGCTTTCTTT. The V and J genes are TRBV30 and TRBJ1-1; perhaps TRBD1 as D (6 bases). The CDR3 has 12 amino acids. Germline-derived CDR1 and CDR2 are GTSNPN and SVGIG (reference sequence).

The rearrangement links TRBV29-1 to TRBJ2-2; TRBD2 matches at 9 bases. The V and J ends lost 7 bases and 6 bases, in that order; junction bases with no gene match: 6. The CDR3 sequence is 13 residues long. Looked up from germline, CDR1 is SQVTM and CDR2 is ANQGSEA. DNA of the CDR3: TGCAGCGGGGGGGCTAGCGGGGCCGGGGAGCTGTTTTTT. It translates to CSGGASGAGELFF.